The 7 T cell receptor beta chains listed next were all sequenced from one sample in a study of CD8 T cells in Susac syndrome. With random hexamers, 0.5 to 1 ug RNA was reverse transcribed. One entry per CDR3 protein results from TCRdb running MiXCR on the immunoSEQ multiplex PCR reads. The data contain some 47,000 distinct CDR3 sequences, 85% to 95% of them singletons. Sequenced material: CD8+ T cells from PBMCs. These receptors all come from a human donor in good health.

The gene calls are TRBV3-1 and TRBJ2-1; a possible D gene is TRBD2 (5 bases). Germline V CDR1 and CDR2: LGHDT, YNNKEL (reference sequence). CDR3 length equals 13 residues. V shed 1 base and J shed 10 bases, with 11 bases lying between them. The CDR3 region is CASSQGGVWEQFF. The CDR3 DNA reads as TGTGCCAGCAGCCAAGGGGGAGTGTGGGAGCAGTTCTTC.

The V and J genes are TRBV11-2 and TRBJ2-7; 12 positions match TRBD2. Looked up from germline, CDR1 is SGHAT and CDR2 is FQNNGV. The CDR3 sequence is 18 residues long. Trimming cost V 5 bases and J 2 bases; bases outside gene matches: 13. For the CDR3, the DNA is TGTGCCAGCAGCCGATTATCCCCCCGGACTAGCGGGACCTACGAGCAGTACTTC. As protein: CASSRLSPRTSGTYEQYF.

The chain joins TRBV19 to TRBJ2-1; D is perhaps TRBD1 (6 bases). CDR3 size: 12 residues. Germline V lookup: CDR1 LNHDA, CDR2 SQIVND (reference sequence). Trimming stripped 6 bases from V and 10 bases from J, with 13 bases between. CDR3 region: CASSLDGQEQFF. CDR3 nucleotide sequence: TGTGCCAGTAGCCTAGACGGACAGGAGCAGTTCTTC.

The rearrangement joins TRBV7-9 to TRBJ1-1; 8 bases match TRBD1. This CDR3 has 15 amino acids. The germline CDR1 and CDR2 sequences are SEHNR and FQNEAQ (reference sequence). Unmatched junction bases numbered 7, after V lost 2 bases and J lost 5 bases. CDR3 protein: CASSLSDRGNTEAFF. The CDR3 bases are TGTGCCAGCAGCTTATCCGACAGGGGTAATACTGAAGCTTTCTTT.

This clonotype was counted once. The J gene is TRBJ1-1, the V gene TRBV30; D is unresolved. The germline V gene encodes CDR1 GTSNPN and CDR2 SVGIG (reference sequence). The V gene lost 5 bases and the J gene lost 0 bases, with 10 bases spanning the gap. The CDR3 runs 13 residues. The CDR3 here is CAWGENMNTEAFF. CDR3 DNA: TGTGCCTGGGGGGAGAACATGAACACTGAAGCTTTCTTT.

This clonotype showed up just once. The V call is TRBV3-1, the J call TRBJ2-7; maybe TRBD2 (5 bases). The CDR3 extends over 15 amino acids. The V gene lost 4 bases and the J gene lost 2 bases, with 15 bases spanning the gap. Germline CDR1 LGHDT, CDR2 YNNKEL (reference sequence). Here the CDR3 DNA reads TGTGCCAGCAGCCTTGATCGGGGAGCGGCCTACGAGCAGTACTTC. Its protein is CASSLDRGAAYEQYF.

CDR3 in amino acids: CASSYPRVGNTEAFF. Written as DNA, the CDR3 is TGTGCCAGCAGTTACCCTAGGGTTGGGAACACTGAAGCTTTCTTT. The rearrangement links TRBV12-3 or TRBV12-4 to TRBJ1-1; no clear D. V was cut by 4 bases and J by 1 base, with 13 bases left in between. This CDR3 has 15 residues.